This TCR beta chain was sequenced during a study of blood T cell repertoires in COVID-19. Whole-study context: Samples taken during acute and convalescent COVID-19 were collected in the United States, Italy and Spain.

CDR3 size: 11 residues. The V end was cut by 6 bases, the J end by 2 bases, with 8 bases between. CDR1 is DFQATT, CDR2 SNEGSKA, per germline (reference sequence). Per the study methods: Amplification of reference gene primers was used by the study to estimate nucleated cell counts. The method was immunoSEQ multiplex PCR; TCRdb's version includes in-frame clones alone and lacks a portion of them. The DNA gave D and trimming, while V, J and clone size come from that table. The repertoire consists of some 80,000 clones, with 79% occurring once and the leading ten covering about 5.4%. This clonotype originated in a woman of 80 years or more with active or convalescent COVID-19. The sequenced material came from peripheral blood. The chain has TRBV20-1 and TRBJ2-7; a possible D gene is TRBD2 (5 bases). CDR3 in amino acids: CSADGAYEQYF. As DNA, the CDR3 is TGCAGTGCAGACGGGGCCTACGAGCAGTACTTC.